The rows below give T cell receptor beta chains drawn from one sample of a study of blood T cell repertoires in COVID-19. Only in-frame clones appear in the TCRdb table, and some are missing; sequencing was by immunoSEQ multiplex PCR. The sample lists 120,000 or so clones, 83% occurring once. The sequenced sample was peripheral blood. The receptors come from an elderly man with active or convalescent COVID-19. Each CDR3 is given with its conserved first and last residue. Each record gives: V gene, CDR3 length, CDR3 protein.

>TRBV28|15
CASTVGALSSYEQYF
>TRBV9|12
CASSVEEGSIFF
>TRBV6-5|13
CAVGVQRGETQYF
>TRBV6-2/TRBV6-3|16
CASSRTSGGGQETQYF
>TRBV7-9|17
CATTPDNTWRANEKLFF
>TRBV11-2|15
CASSGSGQGHQPQHF
>TRBV3-1/TRBV3-2|14
CASSQETSVKTQYF
>TRBV9|16
CASSAALAERTDTQYF
>TRBV5-4|15
CASSYATGKNTEAFF
>TRBV7-8|15
CASSTTGVGNQPQHF
>TRBV12-3/TRBV12-4|12
CASGFGGETQYF
>TRBV5-1|16
CASSGGQGDSNYGYTF
>TRBV10-3|14
CANSLGESTDTQYF
>TRBV4-3|16
CASSQDSGGLPYEQYF
>TRBV19|14
CASSMAGLGNTIYF
>TRBV10-3|13
CAISETGSDTQYF
>TRBV6-5|16
CASSYPGWDMNTEAFF
>TRBV4-3|16
CASSQGSDRMNTEAFF
>TRBV19|15
CASSIQARDAYEQYF
>TRBV7-2|15
CASSLDRAANYGYTF
>TRBV4-3|17
CASSLTPTGVGTGELFF
>TRBV6-2/TRBV6-3|14
CASSSQGQGTEAFF
>TRBV12-3/TRBV12-4|12
CAIDRVTDTQYF
>TRBV19|13
CATGLNRGDTQYF
>TRBV7-2|15
CASSPGGFPNYGYTF
>TRBV18|14
CASSPPEFNSPLHF
>TRBV19|12
CASTNFHNEQFF
>TRBV11-3|13
CASSFHTGGEAFF
>TRBV19|13
CASSMWRNTEAFF
>TRBV6-5|13
CASTKLTGGVQFF
>TRBV11-1|15
CASSLAGAFTDTQYF
>TRBV9|15
CASSVGEMPNQPQHF
>TRBV14|13
CASSQGSGYGYTF
>TRBV7-2|17
CASSLGLAGGLGYEQYF
>TRBV9|14
CASSVTGDGTEAFF
>TRBV29-1|18
CSVSGTGDAKLAKNIQYF
>TRBV6-1|16
CASSEDGTSPADTQYF
>TRBV7-2|15
CASSQSGGAVYTQYF
>TRBV2|14
CASSERGTDNEQFF
>TRBV10-2|17
CASSAFSGGLSYNEQFF
>TRBV7-2|13
CASSGTGNQPQHF
>TRBV7-2|13
CASSSSRETEAFF
>TRBV5-6|18
CASSLVQGAGSYNSPLHF
>TRBV11-3|17
CASSLEVQGTGANVLTF
>TRBV12-3/TRBV12-4|13
CASSLRTGGELFF
>TRBV27|13
CASSRGWNQPQHF
>TRBV9|13
CASSVEAGSGYTF
>TRBV14|14
CASSQQETNYGYTF
>TRBV5-1|15
CASSLGTGGSYEQYF
>TRBV19|14
CASSIGRGWTEAFF
>TRBV18|15
CASSPGTGEGQPQHF